This TCR beta chain was retrieved from a study of OX40 agonist ivuxolimab in advanced cancers. Overall study results and limits: Doses of 0.1 to 3.0 mg/kg were accompanied by clonal expansion of CD4+ and CD8+ blood T cells by week 6.

TCRdb's table, derived via immunoSEQ multiplex PCR, lists solely in-frame clones and lacks some. The sample yields tens of thousands of clones, roughly 87% seen once. This clone has just a few counts. The antigen is not known. Trimming pared 5 bases from V and 8 bases from J, leaving 9 bases between. This CDR3 contains 11 residues. Germline V lookup: CDR1 SGHAT, CDR2 FQNNGV. Sequencing used CD4+ or CD8+ T cells sorted from blood, obtained in a trial of the OX40 agonist ivuxolimab. The gene calls are TRBV11-2 and TRBJ1-1, with unresolved D. The clonotype comes from an adult with an advanced solid tumor such as melanoma, head and neck, liver or kidney cancer. The DNA for the CDR3 is TGTGCCAGCAGCACCCTGGGGGAAGCTTTCTTT. The encoded protein is CASSTLGEAFF.